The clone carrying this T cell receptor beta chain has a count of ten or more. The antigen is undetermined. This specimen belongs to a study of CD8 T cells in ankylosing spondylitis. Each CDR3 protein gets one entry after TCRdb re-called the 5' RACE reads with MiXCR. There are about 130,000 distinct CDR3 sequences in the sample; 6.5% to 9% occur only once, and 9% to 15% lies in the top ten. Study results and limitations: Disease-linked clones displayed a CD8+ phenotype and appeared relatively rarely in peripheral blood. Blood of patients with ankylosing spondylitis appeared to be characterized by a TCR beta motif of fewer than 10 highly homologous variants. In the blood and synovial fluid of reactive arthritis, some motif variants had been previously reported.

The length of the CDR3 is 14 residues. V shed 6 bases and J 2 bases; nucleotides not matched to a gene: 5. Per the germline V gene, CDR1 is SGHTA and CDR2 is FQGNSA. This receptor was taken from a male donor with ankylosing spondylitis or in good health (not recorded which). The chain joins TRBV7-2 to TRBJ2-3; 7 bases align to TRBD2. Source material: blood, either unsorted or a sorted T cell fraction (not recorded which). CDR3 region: CASRQRGYTDTQYF. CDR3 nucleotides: TGTGCCAGCAGACAGCGGGGATACACAGATACGCAGTATTTT.